These T cell receptor beta chains were read from a single sample in a study of cytotoxic CD8 clonotypes in ibrutinib-treated CLL. Method: immunoSEQ multiplex PCR; TCRdb's copy keeps in-frame clones and lacks some. The sample holds under 200,000 clones, around 84% seen once. Material: PBMCs, obtained after 12 months of ibrutinib treatment. All receptors derive from a human donor with chronic lymphocytic leukemia. CDR3s leave out the opening cysteine and the closing phenylalanine or tryptophan.

J: TRBJ1-1
V: TRBV28
CDR3: ASTGPMNTEAF

J: TRBJ2-7
V: TRBV11-1
CDR3: ASSSGGQSSYEQY

J: TRBJ1-4
V: TRBV6-5
CDR3: ASSPGRDGEKLF

J: TRBJ1-5
V: TRBV16
CDR3: ASSSTGTPHSNQPQH

J: TRBJ1-6
V: TRBV7-3
CDR3: ASSQVEGNNSPLH

J: TRBJ1-1
V: TRBV27
CDR3: ASSPTGWVTEAF

J: TRBJ1-6
V: TRBV18
CDR3: ASSPPLGNNSPLH

J: TRBJ2-3
V: TRBV7-2
CDR3: ASSPSGTSTDTQY

J: TRBJ2-5
V: TRBV6-6
CDR3: ASGDRVGSSGTQY

J: TRBJ1-2
V: TRBV5-5
CDR3: ASSSWLGGYT

J: TRBJ2-1
V: TRBV5-1
CDR3: ASSSSGRFDNEQF

J: TRBJ1-2
V: TRBV28
CDR3: ASSSEGVRST

J: TRBJ1-1
V: TRBV4-3
CDR3: ASSQDPSGPRWAF

J: TRBJ2-1
V: TRBV7-2
CDR3: ASSLVSSQDEQF

J: TRBJ2-3
V: TRBV19
CDR3: ASSGVATDTQY

J: TRBJ2-7
V: TRBV5-1
CDR3: ASSSTGGYEQY

J: TRBJ1-1
V: TRBV28
CDR3: ASSSRGTGLEAF

J: TRBJ2-5
V: TRBV7-2
CDR3: ASSFVRLQETQY

J: TRBJ1-2
V: TRBV28
CDR3: ASSLSDYGYT

J: TRBJ2-7
V: TRBV19
CDR3: ASSDRIAGAYEQY

J: TRBJ1-4
V: TRBV4-2
CDR3: ASSPGQSTNEKLF

J: TRBJ2-3
V: TRBV18
CDR3: ASSQNSGGADTQY

J: TRBJ1-4
V: TRBV18
CDR3: ASSLGTGFEKLF

J: TRBJ1-2
V: TRBV6-5
CDR3: ASSPFGLNYGYT

J: TRBJ2-7
V: TRBV7-2
CDR3: ASSPPPSGRVAYEQY

J: TRBJ1-1
V: TRBV7-6
CDR3: ASSADLNTEAF

J: TRBJ1-6
V: TRBV27
CDR3: ASRSGRVLHSPLH

J: TRBJ1-2
V: TRBV10-3
CDR3: AITVGPDEGGYT

J: TRBJ2-7
V: TRBV6-6
CDR3: ASRPAPGPAPLEQY

J: TRBJ1-2
V: TRBV7-2
CDR3: ASSGLAGTYGYT

J: TRBJ2-7
V: TRBV6-5
CDR3: ASSALGTREQY

J: TRBJ2-7
V: TRBV28
CDR3: ASSRTGLTYEQY

J: TRBJ2-5
V: TRBV7-2
CDR3: ASSLVGVRLQETQY

J: TRBJ2-3
V: TRBV30
CDR3: AWSVRSGMQDTQY

J: TRBJ1-4
V: TRBV6-5
CDR3: ASSAGQQNEKLF

J: TRBJ1-2
V: TRBV28
CDR3: ASSGFTGTADGYT

J: TRBJ1-6
V: TRBV7-3
CDR3: ASSDRGGYNSPLH

J: TRBJ1-1
V: TRBV6-6
CDR3: ASMTPGGGTEAF

J: TRBJ2-3
V: TRBV7-2
CDR3: ASSHSDTQY

J: TRBJ2-3
V: TRBV7-3
CDR3: ASSLTWKEDTQY

J: TRBJ2-7
V: TRBV9
CDR3: ASSVVDRGGSEQY

J: TRBJ2-7
V: TRBV11-2
CDR3: ASSLGHEQY

J: TRBJ2-5
V: TRBV25-1
CDR3: ASSEFHGQETQY

J: TRBJ1-1
V: TRBV10-3
CDR3: AISLDRNTEAF

J: TRBJ2-7
V: TRBV5-1
CDR3: ASSGPGAAEQY

J: TRBJ1-2
V: TRBV28
CDR3: ASSLDLRQGLF

J: TRBJ2-1
V: TRBV29-1
CDR3: SARTPGLSLNEQF

J: TRBJ1-3
V: TRBV15
CDR3: ATSRLSGGFGNTIY

J: TRBJ2-3
V: TRBV7-9
CDR3: ASSPRGQYGTDTQY

J: TRBJ1-2
V: TRBV6-1
CDR3: ASSTPGYGYT

J: TRBJ1-1
V: TRBV5-8
CDR3: ASSLGGTGNTEAF

J: TRBJ2-5
V: TRBV5-8
CDR3: ASSFSGGAGLGETQY

J: TRBJ2-1
V: TRBV18
CDR3: ASSQGRSYNEQF

J: TRBJ2-2
V: TRBV14
CDR3: ASSQVWNTGELF